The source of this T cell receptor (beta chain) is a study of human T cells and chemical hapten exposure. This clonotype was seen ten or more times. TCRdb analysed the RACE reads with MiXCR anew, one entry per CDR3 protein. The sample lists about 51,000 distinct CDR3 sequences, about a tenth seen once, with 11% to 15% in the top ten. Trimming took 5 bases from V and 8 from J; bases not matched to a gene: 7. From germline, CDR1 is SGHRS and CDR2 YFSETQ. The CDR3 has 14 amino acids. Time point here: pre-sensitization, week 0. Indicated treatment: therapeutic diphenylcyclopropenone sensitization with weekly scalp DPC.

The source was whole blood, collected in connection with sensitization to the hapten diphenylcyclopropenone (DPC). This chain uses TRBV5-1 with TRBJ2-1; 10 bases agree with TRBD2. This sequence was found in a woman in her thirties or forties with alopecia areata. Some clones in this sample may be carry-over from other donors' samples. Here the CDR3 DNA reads TGCGCCAGCAGGTTAGCGGGGGGCATATATGAGCAGTTCTTC. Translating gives CASRLAGGIYEQFF.